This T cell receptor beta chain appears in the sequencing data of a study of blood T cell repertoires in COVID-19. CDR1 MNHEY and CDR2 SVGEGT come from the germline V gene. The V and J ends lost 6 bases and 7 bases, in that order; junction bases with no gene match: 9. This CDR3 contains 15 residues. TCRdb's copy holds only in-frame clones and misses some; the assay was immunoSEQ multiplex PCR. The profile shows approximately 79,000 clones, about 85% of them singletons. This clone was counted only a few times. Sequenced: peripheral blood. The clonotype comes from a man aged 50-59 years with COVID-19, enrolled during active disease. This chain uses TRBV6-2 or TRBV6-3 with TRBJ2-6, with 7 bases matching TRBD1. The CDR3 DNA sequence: TGTGCCAGCAGCTTGACAGGGCAGGGAGCCAACGTCCTGACTTTC. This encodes CASSLTGQGANVLTF.